This TCR beta chain was documented in a study of OX40 agonist ivuxolimab in advanced cancers. The study in broad terms: Ivuxolimab was a fully human IgG2 agonistic monoclonal antibody targeting the costimulatory receptor OX40 (CD134). Intravenous ivuxolimab was administered to patients every 2 weeks at six dose levels: 0.01, 0.1, 0.3, 1.5, 3 and 10 mg/kg. Among the approximately 54 dose-escalation patients, some 20 had hepatocellular carcinoma, approximately 15 melanoma, 9 renal cell carcinoma and 9 head and neck cancer. The dose-escalation cohort was about 83% male with a mean age of around 64 years, ranging from roughly 23 to 85. Prior anti-PD-1, anti-PD-L1 or anti-CTLA-4 therapy was permitted, and 40% to 50% of dose-escalation patients had received checkpoint inhibitors. Three dose-escalation patients achieved partial responses, one with hepatocellular carcinoma and two with cutaneous melanoma. The purpose of peripheral TCRbeta sequencing was to test whether ivuxolimab changed TCR sequence diversity and led to clonal T-cell expansion. The monotherapy dose-escalation portion (N ≈ 56 patients) of the phase I ivuxolimab trial is reported in the paper. General findings and caveats noted by the study authors: Low levels of normalized T-cell clonal expansion were also seen in some patients who did not respond. In partial responders in the 0.1-3.0 mg/kg groups, normalized peripheral clonal expansion was found to be among the lowest, especially among CD8+ T cells. At doses of 0.1 to 3.0 mg/kg, clonal expansion of both CD4+ and CD8+ T cells in blood was seen between baseline and week 6. After ivuxolimab, CD8+ T cells had more expanded clones than CD4+ T cells on average. Antigen specificity was not determined for the clonally expanded peripheral T cells.

To sequence the TCRbeta CDR3 region, genomic DNA was isolated from the sorted cells. TCRbeta CDR3 regions were sequenced using the immunoSEQ Assay. TCRdb took over this immuneACCESS table, retaining in-frame rearrangements with V and J assigned. Such tables are incomplete; in checked studies, under half of the missing clones stem from an unresolved V gene, and the remainder is unexplained. This sample is represented by 75,000 to 100,000 clones; over 75% of them were singletons. In total, the top ten clones hold roughly 0.31% of the sample. CDR1 and CDR2 were assigned from the germline V gene as MGHRA and YSYEKL. Reading from cysteine to phenylalanine, the CDR3 counts 15 amino acids. Only the CDR3 DNA stays, 45 bases, in frame from base 1. V is pruned by 0 bases and J by 4 bases, leaving 2 bases of the junction without a gene match. Notes on this clone: The antigen it recognizes is unknown. No base quality information exists; no much larger clone differs at one position.

Patients with autoimmune disease history or receiving systemic immunosuppression were excluded from the trial. Peripheral blood for TCR sequencing was drawn from every dose cohort at baseline, at cycle 4 day 1 and at cycle 7 day 1. The samples were drawn from a first-in-human, open-label, multicenter phase I dose-escalation trial of ivuxolimab. The trial enrolled adults with locally advanced or metastatic head and neck squamous cell, hepatocellular, melanoma or renal cell carcinoma. Before TCR sequencing, CD4+ T cells and CD8+ T cells from peripheral blood were sorted into separate populations. The clonotype originates from an adult with an advanced solid tumor such as melanoma, head and neck, liver or kidney cancer. The rearranged segments are TRBV4-1 and TRBJ2-3; TRBD2 fits 9 bases in the junction. The input for sequencing was CD4+ or CD8+ T cells sorted from blood, taken in a trial of the OX40 agonist ivuxolimab. Read as DNA, the sequence is TGCGCCAGCAGCCAAGAAGGCGGGGGGGCAGATACGCAGTATTTT. This translates into CASSQEGGGADTQYF.